These T cell receptor beta chains were read from a single sample in a study of blood T cell repertoires in COVID-19. Repertoires were generated with immunoSEQ multiplex PCR, while TCRdb's copy carries only in-frame clones and drops some. The repertoire holds 300,000 to 350,000 clones, with approximately 90% as singletons. The sample was peripheral blood. These receptors all come from a woman under 40 with COVID-19, enrolled during active disease. CDR3s include the opening cysteine and the closing phenylalanine or tryptophan. The order of the fields is clone size, V gene, D gene, J gene, CDR3 DNA, CDR3 protein. The D gene is left open where the match is weak. Not all rows give a size; the values are once, few, many and, for expanded clones, a class.

clone_size: -
v_call: TRBV28
d_call: -
j_call: TRBJ2-1
cdr3_nt: TGTGCCAGCAGTTTGGAACAGTATGAGCAGTTCTTC
cdr3_aa: CASSLEQYEQFF

clone_size: -
v_call: TRBV28
d_call: TRBD2
j_call: TRBJ2-7
cdr3_nt: TGTGCCAGCAGTGGACTCCTAGCGGGAGTTTACGAGCAGTACTTC
cdr3_aa: CASSGLLAGVYEQYF

clone_size: -
v_call: TRBV5-6
d_call: TRBD1
j_call: TRBJ1-1
cdr3_nt: TGTGCCAGCAGCTTGCGGACAGGGATGTTTGGCACTGAAGCTTTCTTT
cdr3_aa: CASSLRTGMFGTEAFF

clone_size: -
v_call: TRBV5-1
d_call: -
j_call: TRBJ2-7
cdr3_nt: TGCGCCAGCAGCTTGGGCGGGACCTCGGTCGAGCAGTACTTC
cdr3_aa: CASSLGGTSVEQYF

clone_size: -
v_call: TRBV5-1
d_call: TRBD2
j_call: TRBJ2-2
cdr3_nt: TGCGCCAGCAGCTTGGTGGCGGGAGACCCAACCGGGGAGCTGTTTTTT
cdr3_aa: CASSLVAGDPTGELFF

clone_size: once
v_call: TRBV7-9
d_call: TRBD1
j_call: TRBJ2-3
cdr3_nt: TGTGCCAGCAGCTCCGGACAGGGGGCAACAGATACGCAGTATTTT
cdr3_aa: CASSSGQGATDTQYF

clone_size: -
v_call: TRBV19
d_call: TRBD1
j_call: TRBJ1-5
cdr3_nt: TGTGCCAGTGGACAGGAGGGAGAGCCCCAGCATTTT
cdr3_aa: CASGQEGEPQHF

clone_size: -
v_call: TRBV29-1
d_call: TRBD1
j_call: TRBJ2-7
cdr3_nt: TGCAGCGTTCTGGGACAGACCTACGAGCAGTACTTC
cdr3_aa: CSVLGQTYEQYF

clone_size: few
v_call: TRBV5-4
d_call: -
j_call: TRBJ2-7
cdr3_nt: TGTGCCAGCAGCTTGGTCGGCGCGGGAAGGGACGAGCAGTACTTC
cdr3_aa: CASSLVGAGRDEQYF

clone_size: -
v_call: TRBV3-1/TRBV3-2
d_call: -
j_call: TRBJ1-6
cdr3_nt: TGTGCCAGCAGCCACGGGAATTCACCCCTCCACTTT
cdr3_aa: CASSHGNSPLHF